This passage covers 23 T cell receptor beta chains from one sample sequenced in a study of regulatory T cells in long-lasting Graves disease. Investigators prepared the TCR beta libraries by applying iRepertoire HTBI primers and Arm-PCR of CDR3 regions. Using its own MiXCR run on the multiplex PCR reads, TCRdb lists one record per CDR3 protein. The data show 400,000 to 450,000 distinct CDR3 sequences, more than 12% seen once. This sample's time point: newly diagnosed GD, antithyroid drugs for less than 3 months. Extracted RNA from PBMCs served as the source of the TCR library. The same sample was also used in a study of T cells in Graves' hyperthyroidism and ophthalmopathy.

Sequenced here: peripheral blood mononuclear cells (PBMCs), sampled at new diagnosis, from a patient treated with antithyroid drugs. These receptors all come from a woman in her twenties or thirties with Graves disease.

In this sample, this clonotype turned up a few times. The CDR3 reads CASSLAASGSTDTQYF. CDR3 nucleotides: TGCGCCAGCAGCTTGGCCGCTAGCGGGAGCACAGATACGCAGTATTTT. The J gene is TRBJ2-3, the V gene TRBV5-1; 8 bases map to TRBD2. The CDR3 is 16 amino acids. Germline-derived CDR1 and CDR2 are SGHRS and YFSETQ. V trimming: 0 bases; J trimming: 0 bases; junction bases outside the gene matches: 3.

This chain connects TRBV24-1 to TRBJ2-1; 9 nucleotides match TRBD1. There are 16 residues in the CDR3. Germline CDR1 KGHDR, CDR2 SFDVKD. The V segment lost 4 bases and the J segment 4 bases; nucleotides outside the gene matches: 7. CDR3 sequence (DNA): TGTGCCACCAGTGACCGGGGACAGGGTTATTACAATGAGCAGTTCTTC. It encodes CATSDRGQGYYNEQFF.

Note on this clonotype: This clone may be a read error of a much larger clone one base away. The chain's CDR3 is CASSLGRDPSPLHF. The CDR3 region has the DNA TGTGCCAGCAGTCTCGGCAGGGACCCCTCACCCCTCCACTTT. The V call is TRBV28, the J call TRBJ1-6; perhaps TRBD1 as D (5 bases). The CDR3 is made up of 14 amino acids. CDR1 is MDHEN and CDR2 is SYDVKM in the germline V gene. V was clipped by 5 bases and J by 10 bases, with 15 bases between them.

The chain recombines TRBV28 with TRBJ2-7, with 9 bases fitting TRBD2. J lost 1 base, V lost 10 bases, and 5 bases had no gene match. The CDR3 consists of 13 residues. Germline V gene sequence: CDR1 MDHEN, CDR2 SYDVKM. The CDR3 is CATEREVSYEQYF. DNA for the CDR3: TGTGCCACTGAGCGGGAGGTTTCCTACGAGCAGTACTTC.

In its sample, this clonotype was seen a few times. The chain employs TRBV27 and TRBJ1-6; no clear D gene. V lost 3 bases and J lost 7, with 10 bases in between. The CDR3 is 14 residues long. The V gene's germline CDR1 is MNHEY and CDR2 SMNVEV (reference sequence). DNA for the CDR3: TGTGCCAGCAGTTTTATCGTCGGGAATTCACCCCTCCACTTT. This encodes CASSFIVGNSPLHF.

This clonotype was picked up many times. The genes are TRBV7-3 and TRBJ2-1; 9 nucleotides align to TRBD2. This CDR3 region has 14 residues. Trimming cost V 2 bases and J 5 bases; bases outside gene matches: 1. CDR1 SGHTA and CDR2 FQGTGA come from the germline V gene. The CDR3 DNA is TGTGCCAGCAGCTTACGCGGGAGGGACAATGAGCAGTTCTTC. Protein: CASSLRGRDNEQFF.

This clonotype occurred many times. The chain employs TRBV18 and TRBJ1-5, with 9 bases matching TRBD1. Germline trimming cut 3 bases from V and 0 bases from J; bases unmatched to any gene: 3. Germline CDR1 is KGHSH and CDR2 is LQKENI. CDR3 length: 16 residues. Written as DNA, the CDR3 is TGTGCCAGCTCACCCGGGACAGGGAATAGCAATCAGCCCCAGCATTTT. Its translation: CASSPGTGNSNQPQHF.

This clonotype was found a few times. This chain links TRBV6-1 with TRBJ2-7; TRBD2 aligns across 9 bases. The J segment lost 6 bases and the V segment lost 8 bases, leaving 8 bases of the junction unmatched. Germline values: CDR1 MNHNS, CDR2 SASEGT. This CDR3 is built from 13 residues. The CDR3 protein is CASRSGSSAEQYF. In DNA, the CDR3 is TGTGCCAGCCGTAGCGGGAGCTCTGCCGAGCAGTACTTC.

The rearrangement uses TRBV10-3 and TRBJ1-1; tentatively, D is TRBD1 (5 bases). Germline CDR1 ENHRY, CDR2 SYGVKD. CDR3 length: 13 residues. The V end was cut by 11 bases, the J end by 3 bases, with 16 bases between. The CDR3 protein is CAVTNRRDTEAFF. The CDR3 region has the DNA TGTGCCGTAACGAACAGGAGGGACACTGAAGCTTTCTTT.

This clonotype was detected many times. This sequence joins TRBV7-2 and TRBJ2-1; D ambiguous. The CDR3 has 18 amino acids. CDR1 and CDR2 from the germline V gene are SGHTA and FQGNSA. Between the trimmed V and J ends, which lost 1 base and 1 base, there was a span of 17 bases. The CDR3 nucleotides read TGTGCCAGCAGCTTAGAATCCTTAGCTGGAAGTTCCTACAATGAGCAGTTCTTC. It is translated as CASSLESLAGSSYNEQFF. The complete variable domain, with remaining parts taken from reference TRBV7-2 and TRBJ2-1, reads GAGVSQSPSNKVTEKGKDVELRCDPISGHTALYWYRQSLGQGLEFLIYFQGNSAPDKSGLPSDRFSAERTGGSVSTLTIQRTQQEDSAVYLCASSLESLAGSSYNEQFFGPGTRLTVL.

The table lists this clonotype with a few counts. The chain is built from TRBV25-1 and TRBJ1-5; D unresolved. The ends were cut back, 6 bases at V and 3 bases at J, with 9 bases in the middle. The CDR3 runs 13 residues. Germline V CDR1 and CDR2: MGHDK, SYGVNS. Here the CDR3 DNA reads TGTGCCAGCAGGGGCCAGGCCAATCAGCCCCAGCATTTT. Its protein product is CASRGQANQPQHF.

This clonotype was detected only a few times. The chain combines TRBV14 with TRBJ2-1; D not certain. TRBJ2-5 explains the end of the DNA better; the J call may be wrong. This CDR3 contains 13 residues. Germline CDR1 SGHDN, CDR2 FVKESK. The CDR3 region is CASSRAPQETQYF. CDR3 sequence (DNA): TGTGCCAGCAGCCGAGCACCGCAAGAGACCCAGTACTTC.

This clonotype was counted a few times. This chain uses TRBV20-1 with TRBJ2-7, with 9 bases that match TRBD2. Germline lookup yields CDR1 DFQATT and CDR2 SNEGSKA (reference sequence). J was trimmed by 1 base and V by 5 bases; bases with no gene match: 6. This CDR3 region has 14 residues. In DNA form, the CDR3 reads TGCAGTGCTCCGCCGCGGGAGGGTTCCTACGAGCAGTACTTC. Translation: CSAPPREGSYEQYF.

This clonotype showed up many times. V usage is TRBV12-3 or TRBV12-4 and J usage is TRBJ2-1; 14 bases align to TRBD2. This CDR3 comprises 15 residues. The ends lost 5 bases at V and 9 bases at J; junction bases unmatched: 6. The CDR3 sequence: CASSPGTSGSTEQFF. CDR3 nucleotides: TGTGCCAGCAGTCCCGGGACTAGCGGGAGTACTGAGCAGTTCTTC.

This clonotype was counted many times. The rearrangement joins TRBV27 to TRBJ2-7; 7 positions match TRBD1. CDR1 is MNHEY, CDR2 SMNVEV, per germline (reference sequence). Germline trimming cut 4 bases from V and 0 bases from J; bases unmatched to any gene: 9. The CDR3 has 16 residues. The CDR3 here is CASSSSDWDSSYEQYF. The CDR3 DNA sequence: TGTGCCAGCAGTTCATCCGACTGGGACAGCTCCTACGAGCAGTACTTC.

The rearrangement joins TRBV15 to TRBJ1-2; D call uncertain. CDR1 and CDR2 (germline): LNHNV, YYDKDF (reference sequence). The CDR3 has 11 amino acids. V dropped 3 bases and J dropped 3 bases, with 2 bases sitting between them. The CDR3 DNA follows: TGTGCCACCAGCAGGGACTATGGCTACACCTTC. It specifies CATSRDYGYTF.

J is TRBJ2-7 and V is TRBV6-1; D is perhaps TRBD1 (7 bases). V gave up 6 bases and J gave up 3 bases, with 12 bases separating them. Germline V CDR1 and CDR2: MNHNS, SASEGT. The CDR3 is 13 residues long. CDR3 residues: CASRQGRFYEQYF. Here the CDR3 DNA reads TGTGCCAGCAGACAGGGGAGGTTCTACGAGCAGTACTTC.

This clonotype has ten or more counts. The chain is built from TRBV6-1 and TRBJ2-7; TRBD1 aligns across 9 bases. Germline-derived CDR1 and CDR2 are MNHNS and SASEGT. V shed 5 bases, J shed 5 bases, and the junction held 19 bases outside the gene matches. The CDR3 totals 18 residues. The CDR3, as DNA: TGTGCCAGCAGTCCATCCCAGTCCCCGGGGACAGGGACCCACGAGCAGTACTTC. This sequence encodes CASSPSQSPGTGTHEQYF.

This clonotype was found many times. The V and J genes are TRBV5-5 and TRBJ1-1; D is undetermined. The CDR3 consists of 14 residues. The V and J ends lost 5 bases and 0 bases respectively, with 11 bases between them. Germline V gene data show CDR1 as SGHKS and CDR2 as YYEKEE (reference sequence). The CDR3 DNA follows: TGTGCCAGCAGTTTCCCTAAAGTGAACACTGAAGCTTTCTTT. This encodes CASSFPKVNTEAFF.

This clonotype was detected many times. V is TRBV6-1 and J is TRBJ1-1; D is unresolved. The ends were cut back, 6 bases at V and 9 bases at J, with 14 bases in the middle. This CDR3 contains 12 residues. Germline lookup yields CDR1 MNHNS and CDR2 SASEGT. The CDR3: CASSPDVGKAFF. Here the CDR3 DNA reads TGTGCCAGCAGCCCCGACGTGGGCAAAGCTTTCTTT.

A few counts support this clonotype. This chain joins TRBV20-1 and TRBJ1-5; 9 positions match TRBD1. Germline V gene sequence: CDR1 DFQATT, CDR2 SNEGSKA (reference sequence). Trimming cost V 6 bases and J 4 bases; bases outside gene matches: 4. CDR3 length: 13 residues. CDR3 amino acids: CSAPDRGNQPQHF. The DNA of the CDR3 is TGCAGTGCCCCGGACAGGGGAAATCAGCCCCAGCATTTT.

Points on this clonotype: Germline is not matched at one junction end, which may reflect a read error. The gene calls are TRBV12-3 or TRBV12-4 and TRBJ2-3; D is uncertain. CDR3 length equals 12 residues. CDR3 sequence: CASSFISDTQYF. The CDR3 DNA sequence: TGTGCCAGTAGTTTTATTTCTGATACGCAGTATTTT.

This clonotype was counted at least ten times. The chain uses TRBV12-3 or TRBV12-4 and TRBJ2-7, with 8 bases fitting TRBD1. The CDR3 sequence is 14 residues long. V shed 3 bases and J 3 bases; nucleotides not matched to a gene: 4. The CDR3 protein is CASSLAGGLYEQYF. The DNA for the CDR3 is TGTGCCAGCAGTTTGGCAGGGGGCCTCTACGAGCAGTACTTC.